What follows are 19 T cell receptor beta chains derived from one specimen sequenced in a study of siplizumab effects on memory and regulatory T cells. Only in-frame clones appear in the TCRdb table, and some are missing; sequencing was by immunoSEQ multiplex PCR. There are approximately 98,000 clones in the sample; about 93% occur only once, and 1% to 1.5% lies in the top ten. The specimen was non-Treg CD4+ T cells sorted from blood. These receptors were collected from a human donor in good health.

This clone was seen a single time. This CDR3 is CASSVADLGTQYF. The CDR3 nucleotides read TGTGCCAGCAGCGTAGCGGATCTTGGGACCCAGTACTTC. The chain couples TRBV9 to TRBJ2-5; D gene uncertain. The CDR3 is 13 amino acids. Trimming removed 0 bases at V and 7 bases at J, with 10 bases between. Germline values: CDR1 SGDLS, CDR2 YYNGEE.

V usage is TRBV2 and J usage is TRBJ2-2, with D perhaps being TRBD1 or TRBD2 (5 bases each). This CDR3 is 17 amino acids long. The ends were cut back, 6 bases at V and 1 base at J, with 18 bases in the middle. CDR1 and CDR2 (germline): SNHLY, FYNNEI. The CDR3 spells CASRATGGRGNTGELFF. The CDR3, as DNA: TGTGCCAGCAGAGCGACTGGGGGACGGGGGAACACCGGGGAGCTGTTTTTT.

This clone was found once. V gene TRBV7-6 combines with J gene TRBJ2-1; D is uncertain. Trimming left V 1 base short and J 4 bases short, with 5 bases between. There are 13 residues in the CDR3. CDR1 and CDR2 (germline): SGHVS, FNYEAQ. This CDR3 is CASSLGLYNEQFF. The CDR3 bases are TGTGCCAGCAGCTTAGGACTTTACAATGAGCAGTTCTTC. Supplemented by reference TRBV7-6 and TRBJ2-1, the full variable domain reads GAGVSQSPRYKVTKRGQDVALRCDPISGHVSLYWYRQALGQGPEFLTYFNYEAQQDKSGLPNDRFSAERPEGSISTLTIQRTEQRDSAMYRCASSLGLYNEQFFGPGTRLTVL.

The rearrangement uses TRBV6-6 and TRBJ2-1, with 7 bases matching TRBD2. Per germline, CDR1 MNHNY and CDR2 SVGAGI (reference sequence). This CDR3 contains 15 residues. After removal of 3 bases from V and 2 bases from J, the junction contained 4 bases not matched to a gene. The CDR3 region has the DNA TGTGCCAGCAGTTATCGGGGGGAACCCTACAATGAGCAGTTCTTC. Translation gives CASSYRGEPYNEQFF.

The chain combines TRBV19 with TRBJ2-1; 7 bases agree with TRBD2. This CDR3 is built from 18 residues. V was pared by 5 bases and J by 0 bases, with 13 bases of the junction left unmatched. CDR1 LNHDA and CDR2 SQIVND come from the germline V gene (reference sequence). CDR3 loop: CASSYYSGGPSSYNEQFF. As DNA, the CDR3 is TGTGCCAGTAGTTATTACTCGGGGGGACCAAGCTCCTACAATGAGCAGTTCTTC.

The chain joins TRBV6-5 to TRBJ2-3, with 7 nucleotides matching TRBD1. Germline V lookup: CDR1 MNHEY, CDR2 SVGAGI. V shed 2 bases and J 8 bases; nucleotides not matched to a gene: 7. CDR3 size: 14 residues. The CDR3 DNA reads as TGTGCCAGCAGTTACGACAGGGTGGTGGGTACGCAGTATTTT. This codes for CASSYDRVVGTQYF.

The J gene is TRBJ2-7, the V gene TRBV29-1, with a possible D match to TRBD1 (6 bases). The CDR3 length is 11 residues. With 7 bases removed from V and 6 bases from J, the gap between germline ends came to 13 bases. Germline lookup yields CDR1 SQVTM and CDR2 ANQGSEA. The CDR3 region has the DNA TGCAGCGCGACTACAGGGCGCGAGCAGTACTTC. It yields the protein CSATTGREQYF.

The J gene is TRBJ1-4, the V gene TRBV27; D is possibly TRBD1 (5 bases). Germline V lookup: CDR1 MNHEY, CDR2 SMNVEV (reference sequence). Trimming took 5 bases from V and 0 from J, leaving 10 bases between them. CDR3 length: 15 residues. The DNA for the CDR3 is TGTGCCAGCAGTAAAAGACAGTCAACTAATGAAAAACTGTTTTTT. This gives the protein CASSKRQSTNEKLFF.

V usage is TRBV19 and J usage is TRBJ2-2, with a weak D call TRBD1 (6 bases). The CDR3 has 15 residues. Trimming stripped 4 bases from V and 2 bases from J, with 11 bases between. Germline V gene data show CDR1 as LNHDA and CDR2 as SQIVND (reference sequence). The CDR3 DNA follows: TGTGCCAGTAGTAGAGGACAGTTCAACACCGGGGAGCTGTTTTTT. Encoded protein: CASSRGQFNTGELFF. The whole variable domain, remainder taken from reference TRBV19 and TRBJ2-2, is DGGITQSPKYLFRKEGQNVTLSCEQNLNHDAMYWYRQDPGQGLRLIYYSQIVNDFQKGDIAEGYSVSREKKESFPLTVTSAQKNPTAFYLCASSRGQFNTGELFFGEGSRLTVL.

The genes are TRBV19 and TRBJ2-1, with D maybe TRBD2 (6 bases). V was cut by 7 bases and J by 7 bases, with 23 bases left in between. This CDR3 has 16 amino acids. CDR1 and CDR2 from the germline V gene are LNHDA and SQIVND (reference sequence). The CDR3: CASNHRGGSGRNEQFF. The CDR3 region has the DNA TGTGCCAGTAATCATCGTGGGGGGAGCGGGCGGAATGAGCAGTTCTTC.

The chain joins TRBV28 to TRBJ2-1; no clear D gene. V gave up 2 bases and J gave up 6 bases, with 14 bases separating them. Per the germline V gene, CDR1 is MDHEN and CDR2 is SYDVKM. The CDR3 totals 15 residues. Written as DNA, the CDR3 is TGTGCCAGCAGTTTAATAGGTCAAGTTCTCAATGAGCAGTTCTTC. It translates to CASSLIGQVLNEQFF.

The chain uses TRBV19 and TRBJ1-2; D call uncertain. The CDR3 is 14 residues long. Trimming pared 1 base from V and 2 bases from J, leaving 8 bases between. CDR1 and CDR2 (germline): LNHDA, SQIVND (reference sequence). The DNA of the CDR3 is TGTGCCAGTAGTATAGGGAACGGAAACTATGGCTACACCTTC. It is translated as CASSIGNGNYGYTF.

This chain connects TRBV6-6 to TRBJ2-1, with TRBD2 matching over 8 bases. The CDR3 is 15 amino acids. Germline V gene lookup returns CDR1 MNHNY and CDR2 SVGAGI (reference sequence). V was clipped by 0 bases and J by 2 bases; unmatched bases: 0. Written as DNA, the CDR3 is TGTGCCAGCAGTTACTCTAGCGGGGCCTACAATGAGCAGTTCTTC. It translates to CASSYSSGAYNEQFF.

The chain is built from TRBV6-5 and TRBJ2-5; D not resolved. The V gene lost 9 bases and the J gene lost 5 bases, with 10 bases spanning the gap. CDR3 length: 11 amino acids. Germline loops: CDR1 MNHEY, CDR2 SVGAGI. The CDR3 nucleotides read TGTGCCAGTCGCAGGCTGGAGACCCAGTACTTC. The encoded protein is CASRRLETQYF.

V gene TRBV18 combines with J gene TRBJ2-1; TRBD2 is a possible D gene (6 bases). Germline V gene data show CDR1 as KGHSH and CDR2 as LQKENI. The V gene lost 2 bases and the J gene lost 5 bases, with 16 bases spanning the gap. CDR3 length equals 16 residues. This chain's CDR3 is CASSPTGRTFDNEQFF. The CDR3 DNA sequence: TGTGCCAGCTCACCAACTGGGAGGACCTTCGACAATGAGCAGTTCTTC.

The chain has TRBV27 and TRBJ2-7; D is unresolved. The CDR3 runs 13 residues. Looked up from germline, CDR1 is MNHEY and CDR2 is SMNVEV (reference sequence). Between the trimmed V and J ends, which lost 6 bases and 0 bases, there was a span of 9 bases. This chain's CDR3 is CASRLQSSYEQYF. The CDR3 DNA is TGTGCCAGCAGACTACAGAGCTCCTACGAGCAGTACTTC.

The chain employs TRBV25-1 and TRBJ2-3; no clear D gene. The germline gives CDR1 MGHDK, CDR2 SYGVNS. Trimming shortened V by 6 bases and J by 6 bases, and 10 bases separated the two germline ends. The CDR3 is 12 amino acids. DNA of the CDR3: TGTGCCAGCAGAGGCATGGGTGATACGCAGTATTTT. Translating it yields CASRGMGDTQYF.

This clone came up a few times. The V gene is TRBV28, the J gene TRBJ2-4; 7 nucleotides align to TRBD1. CDR1 is MDHEN, CDR2 SYDVKM, per germline. J was trimmed by 7 bases and V by 5 bases; bases with no gene match: 11. The CDR3 length is 15 residues. This CDR3 reads CASSDEGAGANIQYF. CDR3 coding DNA: TGTGCCAGCAGTGATGAGGGGGCCGGAGCGAACATTCAGTACTTC.

CDR3 nucleotides: TGTGCCAGCAGTTTATCGACGGGGGTAGCCAACGTCCTGACTTTC. Amino acids: CASSLSTGVANVLTF. The chain couples TRBV6-1 to TRBJ2-6; tentative D call: TRBD2 (6 bases). Germline CDR1 reads MNHNS; CDR2 reads SASEGT. The V and J ends lost 5 bases and 7 bases respectively, with 15 bases between them. The CDR3 runs 15 residues.